Below are 18 T cell receptor beta chains sequenced from a single sample in a study of blood T cells in healthy people across ages. The second PCR ran about 6 to 12 cycles with a sample-barcoded 5' primer and J-beta primers. TCRdb ran MiXCR on the 5' RACE reads and lists one entry per CDR3 protein. The sample includes hundreds of thousands of distinct CDR3 sequences, 40% to 45% of them seen just once. Specimen: blood. The receptor set was obtained from a man aged 80 or over in good health.

This clonotype was seen only a few times. The chain links TRBV10-3 to TRBJ2-7; 9 nucleotides line up with TRBD2. Germline trimming cut 6 bases from V and 0 bases from J; bases unmatched to any gene: 3. Looked up from germline, CDR1 is ENHRY and CDR2 is SYGVKD. This CDR3 comprises 14 residues. Here the CDR3 reads CAIRWTSASYEQYF. As DNA, the CDR3 is TGTGCCATCAGGTGGACTAGCGCCTCCTACGAGCAGTACTTC.

This chain links TRBV6-2 or TRBV6-3 with TRBJ2-1, with 7 bases lining up with TRBD2. Per germline, CDR1 MNHEY and CDR2 SVGEGT. With 5 bases clipped from V and 2 bases from J, the junction kept 9 bases outside the gene matches. CDR3 length equals 16 residues. The CDR3 coding sequence is TGTGCCAGCAGTCCGGTACGGGCGGGAGCCTACAATGAGCAGTTCTTC. This translates into CASSPVRAGAYNEQFF.

The chain's CDR3 is CASSQDKKYNEQFF. For the CDR3, the DNA is TGCGCCAGCAGCCAAGACAAAAAATACAATGAGCAGTTCTTC. The chain employs TRBV4-3 and TRBJ2-1; D call uncertain. Germline CDR1 and CDR2: LGHNA and YSLEER. The CDR3 has 14 residues. V lost 0 bases and J 4 bases, leaving 7 bases between the germline ends.

This clonotype was found a few times. V is TRBV4-2 and J is TRBJ1-1; 11 bases fit TRBD1. V lost 3 bases to trimming and J lost 4 bases; unmatched junction nucleotides: 7. In germline, CDR1 is LGHNA, CDR2 YNFKEQ. The CDR3 contains 16 residues. The CDR3 reads CASSQDRGRVGTEAFF. The CDR3 region has the DNA TGTGCCAGCAGCCAGGACAGGGGGCGAGTGGGCACTGAAGCTTTCTTT.

This chain joins TRBV12-3 or TRBV12-4 and TRBJ1-2; maybe TRBD1 (5 bases). This CDR3 has 15 amino acids. V was cut by 1 base and J by 8 bases, with 17 bases left in between. Written as DNA, the CDR3 is TGTGCCAGCAGTTTAGTACCAGGGCCAAATGCGGGCTACACCTTC. Translated: CASSLVPGPNAGYTF.

Comment on this clonotype: Possible read error: a much larger clone is one base away. V is TRBV6-5 and J is TRBJ1-2, with 7 bases fitting TRBD1. Unmatched junction bases numbered 15, after V lost 11 bases and J lost 6 bases. Looked up from germline, CDR1 is MNHEY and CDR2 is SVGAGI. The CDR3 is 14 residues long. CDR3 DNA: TGTGCCTGCAAAGAAACAGGGGAAGGAAATGGCTACACCTTC. Its protein product is CACKETGEGNGYTF.

The J gene is TRBJ2-7, the V gene TRBV7-3; 7 bases agree with TRBD1. V gave up 5 bases and J gave up 7 bases; unmatched junction bases: 14. Germline lookup yields CDR1 SGHTA and CDR2 FQGTGA. This CDR3 comprises 15 residues. CDR3 residues: CASSTGVGSYNEQYF. The DNA for the CDR3 is TGTGCCAGCAGCACAGGGGTCGGCTCCTACAATGAGCAGTACTTC.

Only a few counts were recorded for this clonotype. The chain is built from TRBV6-2 or TRBV6-3 and TRBJ2-4; TRBD1 matches at 8 bases. The J call may be in error: the DNA end matches TRBJ2-5 better. The CDR3 spans 13 residues. Per the germline V gene, CDR1 is MNHEY and CDR2 is SVGEGT. CDR3 DNA sequence: TGTGCCAGCAAGGACAGGGTACAAGAGACCCAGTACTTC. This gives the protein CASKDRVQETQYF.

The genes are TRBV20-1 and TRBJ2-5, with 7 bases that match TRBD2. This CDR3 comprises 16 residues. Germline V gene lookup returns CDR1 DFQATT and CDR2 SNEGSKA (reference sequence). With 1 base clipped from V and 2 bases from J, the junction kept 10 bases outside the gene matches. The CDR3 coding sequence is TGCAGTGCTAGAGCCCCCCTCGGGGGGAATCAAGAGACCCAGTACTTC. It yields the protein CSARAPLGGNQETQYF.

A few counts support this clonotype. The chain joins TRBV6-2 or TRBV6-3 to TRBJ2-7, with no clear D. This CDR3 contains 14 residues. The germline V and J ends were trimmed by 7 bases and 2 bases, with 15 bases remaining between them. Germline CDR1 MNHEY, CDR2 SVGEGT. The CDR3 sequence: CASTDFGPPYEQYF. The CDR3 coding sequence is TGTGCCAGCACGGATTTCGGTCCACCCTACGAGCAGTACTTC.

This clonotype has ten or more counts. The chain has TRBV29-1 and TRBJ1-4; D call uncertain. CDR1 and CDR2 from the germline V gene are SQVTM and ANQGSEA. This CDR3 has 16 amino acids. V was pared by 2 bases and J by 0 bases, with 13 bases between. The CDR3: CSVEKIRGPTNEKLFF. The CDR3 DNA sequence: TGCAGCGTTGAAAAGATCCGCGGGCCAACTAATGAAAAACTGTTTTTT.

This clonotype was detected only a few times. V and J are TRBV9 and TRBJ2-1; D assignment may be TRBD1 or TRBD2 (6 bases each). CDR1 is SGDLS, CDR2 YYNGEE, per germline. V was clipped by 4 bases and J by 8 bases, with 19 bases between them. The CDR3 has 15 amino acids. CDR3 bases: TGTGCCAGCAGCCCAAGGACGGGGGCGTACCATGAGCAGTTCTTC. It yields the protein CASSPRTGAYHEQFF.

The chain joins TRBV6-5 to TRBJ1-2; 8 bases map to TRBD1. With 7 bases clipped from V and 5 bases from J, the junction kept 6 bases outside the gene matches. This CDR3 spans 13 amino acids. The germline gives CDR1 MNHEY, CDR2 SVGAGI. CDR3 amino acids: CASNTDRGYGYTF. CDR3 DNA sequence: TGTGCCAGCAACACTGACAGGGGTTATGGCTACACCTTC.

The V and J genes are TRBV5-1 and TRBJ2-7; possibly TRBD1 or TRBD2 for D (5 bases each). Trimming pared 4 bases from V and 2 bases from J, leaving 19 bases between. CDR1 and CDR2 (germline): SGHRS, YFSETQ. The CDR3 consists of 16 residues. For the CDR3, the DNA is TGCGCCAGCAGCCCCGCACGGGGCACGATAGCCTACGAGCAGTACTTC. Translated, it gives CASSPARGTIAYEQYF. Full variable domain (outside the CDR3, taken from reference TRBV5-1 and TRBJ2-7): KAGVTQTPRYLIKTRGQQVTLSCSPISGHRSVSWYQQTPGQGLQFLFEYFSETQRNKGNFPGRFSGRQFSNSRSEMNVSTLELGDSALYLCASSPARGTIAYEQYFGPGTRLTVT.

The chain uses TRBV6-1 and TRBJ1-5; TRBD1 matches at 9 bases. J lost 3 bases, V lost 4 bases, and 4 bases had no gene match. Germline V gives CDR1 MNHNS, CDR2 SASEGT. The length of the CDR3 is 15 residues. In DNA form, the CDR3 reads TGTGCCAGCAGTGGCAGGACAGGGGTCAATCAGCCCCAGCATTTT. Translation gives CASSGRTGVNQPQHF.

The rearrangement uses TRBV2 and TRBJ2-7, with a weak D call TRBD1 (5 bases). Germline V lookup: CDR1 SNHLY, CDR2 FYNNEI. The length of the CDR3 is 14 residues. V was clipped by 4 bases and J by 0 bases, with 10 bases between them. CDR3 DNA sequence: TGTGCCAGCAGTGGGGCGACAGCCTCCTACGAGCAGTACTTC. The encoded protein is CASSGATASYEQYF.

The table lists this clonotype with many counts. The rearrangement uses TRBV20-1 and TRBJ2-6; 7 bases map to TRBD1. After removal of 5 bases from V and 1 base from J, the junction contained 5 bases not matched to a gene. The CDR3 extends over 15 amino acids. Germline V gene lookup returns CDR1 DFQATT and CDR2 SNEGSKA (reference sequence). Here the CDR3 reads CSAPDRASGANVLTF. CDR3 DNA sequence: TGCAGTGCTCCAGACAGGGCGTCTGGGGCCAACGTCCTGACTTTC.

The chain links TRBV11-1 to TRBJ2-1; 8 bases agree with TRBD1. The end of the DNA fits TRBJ2-7 better, so the J call may be wrong. This CDR3 region has 16 residues. Germline assignment: CDR1 SGHAT and CDR2 FQDESV (reference sequence). CDR3 nucleotide sequence: TGTGCCAGCAGCTTGTCAGGACAGGGAATTTACAATGAGCAGTACTTC. Protein sequence: CASSLSGQGIYNEQYF.